The rows below give T cell receptor beta chains drawn from one sample of a study of T cells in localized non-small cell lung cancer. Data came from immunoSEQ multiplex PCR; TCRdb stores just in-frame clones and leaves some out. The table has roughly 50,000 clones, under 85% seen once; the top ten hold about 20%. The sequencing used peripheral blood, collected before any cancer treatment. The receptors here all came from a female donor older than 55 with stage II squamous cell lung carcinoma. Each CDR3 is given with its conserved first and last residue. D genes are given only for firm matches. Not every row has a clone size; where given, it reads once, few, many or a size class.

D: TRBD1; size: NA; V: TRBV7-9; J: TRBJ2-1; CDR3: CASSSRSDRVGYNEQFF; DNA: TGTGCCAGCAGCTCGCGTTCCGACAGGGTAGGCTACAATGAGCAGTTCTTC
D: NA; size: NA; V: TRBV30; J: TRBJ1-6; CDR3: CAWTPVGSEGSPLHF; DNA: TGTGCCTGGACCCCTGTGGGGTCAGAAGGTTCACCCCTCCACTTT
D: NA; size: NA; V: TRBV27; J: TRBJ1-4; CDR3: CASSSTKTVYNEKLFF; DNA: TGTGCCAGCAGTTCTACCAAGACAGTGTACAATGAAAAACTGTTTTTT
D: TRBD1; size: once; V: TRBV9; J: TRBJ1-1; CDR3: CASSERQGTTEAFF; DNA: TGTGCCAGCAGCGAACGACAGGGAACCACTGAAGCTTTCTTT
D: NA; size: NA; V: TRBV2; J: TRBJ1-5; CDR3: CASSEGGPNRPQHF; DNA: TGTGCCAGCAGTGAAGGGGGCCCCAATCGTCCCCAGCATTTT
D: TRBD2; size: NA; V: TRBV5-1; J: TRBJ2-5; CDR3: CASSLGAGVETQYF; DNA: TGCGCCAGCAGCTTGGGAGCGGGGGTGGAGACCCAGTACTTC
D: TRBD2; size: NA; V: TRBV19; J: TRBJ2-1; CDR3: CASSIKASGGAGEQFF; DNA: TGTGCCAGTAGTATTAAGGCTAGCGGGGGGGCCGGCGAGCAGTTCTTC
D: NA; size: NA; V: TRBV7-8; J: TRBJ1-4; CDR3: CASSFSPATNEKLFF; DNA: TGTGCCAGCAGCTTTTCGCCTGCAACTAATGAAAAACTGTTTTTT
D: NA; size: once; V: TRBV9; J: TRBJ2-7; CDR3: CASSSRTEGRVEQYF; DNA: TGTGCCAGCAGCTCCCGGACAGAAGGGCGGGTCGAGCAGTACTTC
D: TRBD1; size: NA; V: TRBV6-4; J: TRBJ2-2; CDR3: CASSDRGPTGELFF; DNA: TGTGCCAGCAGTGACAGGGGGCCCACCGGGGAGCTGTTTTTT
D: TRBD1; size: NA; V: TRBV2; J: TRBJ1-3; CDR3: CASSPQGAISGNTIYF; DNA: TGTGCCAGCAGTCCACAGGGGGCTATCTCTGGAAACACCATATATTTT
D: NA; size: NA; V: TRBV18; J: TRBJ2-7; CDR3: CASSPRDGSYEQYF; DNA: TGTGCCAGCTCACCTCGGGACGGATCCTACGAGCAGTACTTC
D: TRBD1; size: NA; V: TRBV14; J: TRBJ1-1; CDR3: CASSQATHRGNTEAFF; DNA: TGTGCCAGCAGCCAAGCAACCCACAGGGGTAACACTGAAGCTTTCTTT
D: NA; size: NA; V: TRBV6-5; J: TRBJ1-1; CDR3: CASSRDGMNTEAFF; DNA: TGTGCCAGCAGTAGGGACGGGATGAACACTGAAGCTTTCTTT
D: TRBD2; size: NA; V: TRBV6-1; J: TRBJ2-3; CDR3: CASCQRGGRADTQYF; DNA: TGTGCCAGCTGTCAGCGGGGGGGCCGGGCAGATACGCAGTATTTT
D: TRBD2; size: NA; V: TRBV5-1; J: TRBJ2-3; CDR3: CASSLVGGSGGAWATDTQYF; DNA: TGCGCCAGCAGCTTGGTGGGAGGTAGCGGGGGGGCTTGGGCCACAGATACGCAGTATTTT
D: TRBD1; size: once; V: TRBV5-6; J: TRBJ1-4; CDR3: CASGGTATNEKLFF; DNA: TGTGCCAGCGGGGGGACAGCAACTAATGAAAAACTGTTTTTT
D: NA; size: NA; V: TRBV29-1; J: TRBJ1-2; CDR3: CSEDKVVGAARGYTF; DNA: TGCAGCGAGGATAAAGTGGTGGGTGCGGCGAGGGGCTACACCTTC
D: TRBD1; size: NA; V: TRBV6-5; J: TRBJ1-2; CDR3: CASSDRGGEDGYTF; DNA: TGTGCCAGCAGTGACAGAGGGGGCGAGGACGGCTACACCTTC
D: TRBD1; size: NA; V: TRBV2; J: TRBJ2-7; CDR3: CASSPTGARSTYEQYF; DNA: TGTGCCAGCAGCCCTACAGGGGCTCGAAGCACCTACGAGCAGTACTTC
D: NA; size: NA; V: TRBV2; J: TRBJ1-2; CDR3: CASSEIWVGLKYGYTF; DNA: TGTGCCAGCAGTGAAATTTGGGTGGGGTTAAAATATGGCTACACCTTC
D: NA; size: NA; V: TRBV6-6; J: TRBJ1-2; CDR3: CASSRQENYGYTF; DNA: TGTGCCAGCAGTAGACAGGAAAACTATGGCTACACCTTC